This TCR beta chain was identified during a study of identical twins. Deletions cut 2 bases from V and 5 bases from J, with 6 bases between. CDR1 SGHDN and CDR2 FVKESK come from the germline V gene. This CDR3 comprises 13 residues. Notes on the study in general: Invariant MAIT and iNKT cells may have partly biased zero-insertion analyses. The study based its conclusions on cross-sectional statistical analysis and did not follow the same donors.

This clonotype has a handful of counts. Its antigen is still unknown. Unique molecular identifiers were present on the cDNA, which also gained a universal primer site by template switching. In TCRdb, the 5' RACE reads were re-called with MiXCR into one record per CDR3 protein. The sample holds some 320,000 distinct CDR3 sequences; over 9% are singletons and the top ten take just over 7%. The sample also formed part of further work on yellow fever vaccine responses in identical twins.

The specimen was CD8+ T cells sorted from blood. This sequence was found in a woman under 30 in good health. The chain has TRBV14 and TRBJ2-2; D is unresolved. CDR3 amino acids: CASSQLWTGELFF. The CDR3 nucleotides are TGTGCCAGCAGCCAACTTTGGACCGGGGAGCTGTTTTTT.